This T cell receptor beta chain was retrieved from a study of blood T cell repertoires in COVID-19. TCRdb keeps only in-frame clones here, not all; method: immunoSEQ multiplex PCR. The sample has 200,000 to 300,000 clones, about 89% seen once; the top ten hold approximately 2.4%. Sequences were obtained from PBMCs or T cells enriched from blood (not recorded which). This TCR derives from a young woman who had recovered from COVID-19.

This CDR3 is CASSRLMTGAHEQYF. DNA for the CDR3: TGTGCCAGCAGCCGACTGATGACAGGGGCCCACGAGCAGTACTTC. The chain has TRBV5-6 and TRBJ2-7; TRBD1 agrees at 8 bases. This CDR3 is 15 amino acids long. The germline V gene encodes CDR1 SGHDT and CDR2 YYEEEE. Trimming took 4 bases from V and 5 from J; bases not matched to a gene: 11.